The rows below give T cell receptor beta chains drawn from one sample of a study of breast tumors, draining lymph nodes, adjacent tissues. Using its own MiXCR run on the multiplex PCR reads, TCRdb lists one record per CDR3 protein. Of 150,000 or so distinct CDR3 sequences listed, around 35% were seen once; the top ten hold around 4%. Sequenced: axillary lymph node tissue. Every receptor here comes from a female donor with breast cancer. Some clones in this sample may be carry-over from other donors' samples. Both conserved end residues are trimmed from each CDR3. A row's size may be missing; if present it is once, few, many or a size class.

v_call: TRBV29-1; clone_size: .; cdr3_aa: SANSDSGNSIY
v_call: TRBV11-2; clone_size: .; cdr3_aa: ASSFGGVAWETQY
v_call: TRBV19; clone_size: many; cdr3_aa: ASSLSGQPYYQPQH
v_call: TRBV10-2; clone_size: many; cdr3_aa: ASSGQGSRGLNTEAF
v_call: TRBV28; clone_size: few; cdr3_aa: ASSLPGWGSNQPQH
v_call: TRBV27; clone_size: many; cdr3_aa: ASSFLNTGELF
v_call: TRBV27; clone_size: few; cdr3_aa: ASSLTGGGGYGYT
v_call: TRBV7-6; clone_size: many; cdr3_aa: ASSRGQGGSPLH
v_call: TRBV19; clone_size: many; cdr3_aa: ASTPQGLTNTGELF
v_call: TRBV5-1; clone_size: many; cdr3_aa: ASSRTGGYNEQF
v_call: TRBV19; clone_size: many; cdr3_aa: ASTMKGQGHYEQY
v_call: TRBV20-1; clone_size: .; cdr3_aa: SAREPLPNSPLH
v_call: TRBV19; clone_size: .; cdr3_aa: SSRTGGLDNQPQY
v_call: TRBV18; clone_size: few; cdr3_aa: ASSPSIALGTGEKLF
v_call: TRBV9; clone_size: .; cdr3_aa: ASSAPGQGVLDTGELF
v_call: TRBV2; clone_size: .; cdr3_aa: ASSEGRAQH
v_call: TRBV20-1; clone_size: many; cdr3_aa: SAPSGGEQF
v_call: TRBV24-1; clone_size: once; cdr3_aa: ATSENGQGGRARQPQH
v_call: TRBV20-1; clone_size: few; cdr3_aa: SASYQLTEAF
v_call: TRBV20-1; clone_size: many; cdr3_aa: SASLRGSGANTGELF
v_call: TRBV7-9; clone_size: many; cdr3_aa: ASSHSGGAVWEQF
v_call: TRBV6-6; clone_size: many; cdr3_aa: ASGGGAGGSYEQY
v_call: TRBV28; clone_size: .; cdr3_aa: ASSPQLAGWRSSYNEQF
v_call: TRBV2; clone_size: .; cdr3_aa: ASSGLDRTEAF
v_call: TRBV7-9; clone_size: .; cdr3_aa: ASSLRGQAGWAQY
v_call: TRBV19; clone_size: .; cdr3_aa: ACRPSWGGTEAF